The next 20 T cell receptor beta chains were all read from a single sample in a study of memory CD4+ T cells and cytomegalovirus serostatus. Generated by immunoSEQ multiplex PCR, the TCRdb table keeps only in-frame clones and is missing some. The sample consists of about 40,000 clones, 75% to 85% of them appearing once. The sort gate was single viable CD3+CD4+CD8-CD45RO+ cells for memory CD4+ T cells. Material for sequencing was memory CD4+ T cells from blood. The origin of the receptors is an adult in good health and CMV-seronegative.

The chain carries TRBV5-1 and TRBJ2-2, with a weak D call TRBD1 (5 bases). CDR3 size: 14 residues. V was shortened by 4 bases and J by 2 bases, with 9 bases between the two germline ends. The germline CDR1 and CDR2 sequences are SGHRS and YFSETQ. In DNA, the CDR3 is TGCGCCAGCAGCCTTGACAGCAACACCGGGGAGCTGTTTTTT. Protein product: CASSLDSNTGELFF.

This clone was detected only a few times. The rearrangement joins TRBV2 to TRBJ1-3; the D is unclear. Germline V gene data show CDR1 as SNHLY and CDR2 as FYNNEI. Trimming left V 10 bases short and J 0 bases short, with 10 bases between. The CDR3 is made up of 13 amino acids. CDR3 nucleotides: TGTGCCACCCGCGGCCGCTCTGGAAACACCATATATTTT. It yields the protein CATRGRSGNTIYF.

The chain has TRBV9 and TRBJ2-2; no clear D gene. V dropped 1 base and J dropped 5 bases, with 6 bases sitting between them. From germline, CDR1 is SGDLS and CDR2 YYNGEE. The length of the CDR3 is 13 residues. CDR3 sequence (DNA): TGTGCCAGCAGCGTAACTGTAACCGGGGAGCTGTTTTTT. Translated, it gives CASSVTVTGELFF.

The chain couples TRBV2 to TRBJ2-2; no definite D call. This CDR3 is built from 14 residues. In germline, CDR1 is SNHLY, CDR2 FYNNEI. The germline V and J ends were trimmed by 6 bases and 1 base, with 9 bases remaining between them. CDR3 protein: CASSPYLNTGELFF. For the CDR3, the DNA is TGTGCCAGCAGCCCCTACTTGAACACCGGGGAGCTGTTTTTT.

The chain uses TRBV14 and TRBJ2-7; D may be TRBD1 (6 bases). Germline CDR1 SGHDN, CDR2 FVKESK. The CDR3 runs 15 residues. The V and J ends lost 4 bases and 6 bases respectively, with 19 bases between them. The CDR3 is CASSRNRDDLLEQYF. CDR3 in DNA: TGTGCCAGCAGCCGAAACAGGGACGATCTACTCGAGCAGTACTTC.

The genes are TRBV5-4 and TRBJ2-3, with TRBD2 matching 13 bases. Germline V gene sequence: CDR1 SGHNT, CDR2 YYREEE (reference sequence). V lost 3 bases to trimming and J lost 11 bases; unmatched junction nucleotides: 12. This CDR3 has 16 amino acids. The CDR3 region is CASSSGLAGALPGQYF. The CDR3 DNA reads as TGTGCCAGCAGCTCCGGACTAGCGGGGGCTCTCCCGGGGCAGTATTTT.

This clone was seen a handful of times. The CDR3: CASSKRETGSNQPQHF. The CDR3 region has the DNA TGTGCCAGCAGCAAAAGGGAGACAGGAAGCAATCAGCCCCAGCATTTT. The chain couples TRBV21-1 to TRBJ1-5; TRBD1, as called in the table, went unchecked against the DNA. TRBV21-1 is noted as a pseudogene. The CDR3 length is 16 residues.

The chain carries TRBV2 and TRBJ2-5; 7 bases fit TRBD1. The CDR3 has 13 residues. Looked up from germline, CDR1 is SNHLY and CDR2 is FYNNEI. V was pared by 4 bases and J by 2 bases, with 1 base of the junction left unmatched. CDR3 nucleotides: TGTGCCAGCAGTGCGGGACAGCAAGAGACCCAGTACTTC. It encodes CASSAGQQETQYF. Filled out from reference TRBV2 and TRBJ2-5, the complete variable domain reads EPEVTQTPSHQVTQMGQEVILRCVPISNHLYFYWYRQILGQKVEFLVSFYNNEISEKSEIFDDQFSVERPDGSNFTLKIRSTKLEDSAMYFCASSAGQQETQYFGPGTRLLVL.

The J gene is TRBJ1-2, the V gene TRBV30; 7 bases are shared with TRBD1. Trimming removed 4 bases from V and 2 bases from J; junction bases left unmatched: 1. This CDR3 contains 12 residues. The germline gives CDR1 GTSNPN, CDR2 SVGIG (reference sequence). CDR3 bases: TGTGCCTGGACGACAGGGAACTATGGCTACACCTTC. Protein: CAWTTGNYGYTF.

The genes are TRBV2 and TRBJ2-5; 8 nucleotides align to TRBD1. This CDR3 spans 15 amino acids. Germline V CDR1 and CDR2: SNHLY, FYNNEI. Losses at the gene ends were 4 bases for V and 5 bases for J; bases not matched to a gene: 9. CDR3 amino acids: CASSAGQGGWETQYF. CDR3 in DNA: TGTGCCAGCAGTGCTGGACAGGGAGGATGGGAGACCCAGTACTTC.

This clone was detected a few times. CDR3 region: CASSAQGNEQYF. CDR3 coding DNA: TGTGCCAGCAGTGCTCAGGGTAACGAGCAGTACTTC. The V gene is TRBV2, the J gene TRBJ2-7; D possibly corresponds to TRBD1 (5 bases). The CDR3 runs 12 residues. Germline values: CDR1 SNHLY, CDR2 FYNNEI. V lost 4 bases and J 5 bases, leaving 9 bases between the germline ends.

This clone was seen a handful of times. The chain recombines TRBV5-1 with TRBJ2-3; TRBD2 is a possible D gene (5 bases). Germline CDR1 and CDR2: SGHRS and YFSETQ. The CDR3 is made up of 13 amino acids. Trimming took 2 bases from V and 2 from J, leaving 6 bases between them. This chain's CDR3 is CASSFRDTDTQYF. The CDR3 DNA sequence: TGCGCCAGCAGCTTCCGGGACACAGATACGCAGTATTTT.

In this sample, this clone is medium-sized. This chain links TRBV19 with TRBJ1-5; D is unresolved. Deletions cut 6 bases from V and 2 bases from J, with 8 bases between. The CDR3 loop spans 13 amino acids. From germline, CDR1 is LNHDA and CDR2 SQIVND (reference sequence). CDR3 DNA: TGTGCCAGTAGCCTCCTAGGCAATCAGCCCCAGCATTTT. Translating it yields CASSLLGNQPQHF.

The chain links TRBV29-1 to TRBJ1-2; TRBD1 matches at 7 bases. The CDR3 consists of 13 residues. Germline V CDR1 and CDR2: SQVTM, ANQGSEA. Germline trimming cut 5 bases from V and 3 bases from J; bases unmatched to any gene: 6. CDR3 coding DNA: TGCAGCGTTCGAATAGGGGGCGACTATGGCTACACCTTC. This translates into CSVRIGGDYGYTF. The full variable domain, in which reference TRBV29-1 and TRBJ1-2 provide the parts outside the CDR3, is SAVISQKPSRDICQRGTSLTIQCQVDSQVTMMFWYRQQPGQSLTLIATANQGSEATYESGFVIDKFPISRPNLTFSTLTVSNMSPEDSSIYLCSVRIGGDYGYTFGSGTRLTVV.

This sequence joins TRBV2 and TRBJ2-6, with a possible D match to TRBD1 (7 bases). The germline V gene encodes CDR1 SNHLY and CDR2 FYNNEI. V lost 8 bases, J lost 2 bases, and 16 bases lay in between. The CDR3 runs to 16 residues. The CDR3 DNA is TGTGCCAGCCGGAGGGACAGTCGTGCTGGGGCCAACGTCCTGACTTTC. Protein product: CASRRDSRAGANVLTF.

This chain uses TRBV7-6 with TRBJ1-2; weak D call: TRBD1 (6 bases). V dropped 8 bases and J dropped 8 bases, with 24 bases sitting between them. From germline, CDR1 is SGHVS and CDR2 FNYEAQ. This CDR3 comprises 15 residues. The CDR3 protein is CASGPNPTGMHGYTF. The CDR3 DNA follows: TGTGCCAGCGGGCCCAATCCTACAGGGATGCACGGCTACACCTTC. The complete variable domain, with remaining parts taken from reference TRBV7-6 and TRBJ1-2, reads GAGVSQSPRYKVTKRGQDVALRCDPISGHVSLYWYRQALGQGPEFLTYFNYEAQQDKSGLPNDRFSAERPEGSISTLTIQRTEQRDSAMYRCASGPNPTGMHGYTFGSGTRLTVV.

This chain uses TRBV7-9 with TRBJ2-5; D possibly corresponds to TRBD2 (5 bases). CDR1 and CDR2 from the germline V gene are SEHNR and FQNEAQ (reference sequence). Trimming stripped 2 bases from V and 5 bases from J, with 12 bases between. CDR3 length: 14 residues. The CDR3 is CASSLRGDGETQYF. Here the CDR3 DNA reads TGTGCCAGCAGCTTACGGGGTGACGGGGAGACCCAGTACTTC. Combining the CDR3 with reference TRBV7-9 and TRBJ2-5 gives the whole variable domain DTGVSQNPRHKITKRGQNVTFRCDPISEHNRLYWYRQTLGQGPEFLTYFQNEAQLEKSRLLSDRFSAERPKGSFSTLEIQRTEQGDSAMYLCASSLRGDGETQYFGPGTRLLVL.

The DNA for the CDR3 is TGTGCCAGCAGCTTGGGCGGACTCGATCGCGAGCAGTACTTC. Encoded protein: CASSLGGLDREQYF. The J gene is TRBJ2-7, the V gene TRBV9; D may be TRBD2 (5 bases). Trimming pared 4 bases from V and 6 bases from J, leaving 17 bases between. The CDR3 runs to 14 residues. Germline lookup yields CDR1 SGDLS and CDR2 YYNGEE. Filled out from reference TRBV9 and TRBJ2-7, the complete variable domain reads DSGVTQTPKHLITATGQRVTLRCSPRSGDLSVYWYQQSLDQGLQFLIQYYNGEERAKGNILERFSAQQFPDLHSELNLSSLELGDSALYFCASSLGGLDREQYFGPGTRLTVT.

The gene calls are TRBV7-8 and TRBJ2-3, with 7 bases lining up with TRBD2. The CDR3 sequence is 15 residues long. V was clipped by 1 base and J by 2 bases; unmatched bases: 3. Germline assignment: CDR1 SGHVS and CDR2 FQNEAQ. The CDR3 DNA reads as TGTGCCAGCAGCTTAGAACTAGCGAACACAGATACGCAGTATTTT. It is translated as CASSLELANTDTQYF.

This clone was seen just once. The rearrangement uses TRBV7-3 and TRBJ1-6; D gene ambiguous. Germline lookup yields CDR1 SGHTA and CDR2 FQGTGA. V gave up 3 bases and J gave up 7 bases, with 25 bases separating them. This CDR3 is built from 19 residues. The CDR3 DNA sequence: TGTGCCAGCAGCTTCCTCCCCTACGGGAAATCCGGAACCAATTCACCCCTCCACTTT. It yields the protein CASSFLPYGKSGTNSPLHF.